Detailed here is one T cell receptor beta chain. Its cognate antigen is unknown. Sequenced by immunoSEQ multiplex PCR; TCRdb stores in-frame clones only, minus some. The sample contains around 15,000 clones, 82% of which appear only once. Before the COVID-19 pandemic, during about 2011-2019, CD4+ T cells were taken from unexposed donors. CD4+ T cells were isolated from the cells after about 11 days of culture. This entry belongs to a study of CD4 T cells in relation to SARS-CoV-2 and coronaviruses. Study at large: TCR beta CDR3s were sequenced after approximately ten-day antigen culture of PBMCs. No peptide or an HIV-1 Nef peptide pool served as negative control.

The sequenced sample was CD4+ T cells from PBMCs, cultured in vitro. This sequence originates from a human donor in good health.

The CDR3 is CASSSWAHTNTGELFF. In DNA, the CDR3 is TGTGCCAGCAGTTCATGGGCCCACACGAACACCGGGGAGCTGTTTTTT. The chain employs TRBV28 and TRBJ2-2; D is ambiguous. V was cut by 4 bases and J by 0 bases, with 12 bases left in between. The germline CDR1 and CDR2 sequences are MDHEN and SYDVKM. The length of the CDR3 is 16 residues. The whole variable domain, remainder taken from reference TRBV28 and TRBJ2-2, is DVKVTQSSRYLVKRTGEKVFLECVQDMDHENMFWYRQDPGLGLRLIYFSYDVKMKEKGDIPEGYSVSREKKERFSLILESASTNQTSMYLCASSSWAHTNTGELFFGEGSRLTVL.